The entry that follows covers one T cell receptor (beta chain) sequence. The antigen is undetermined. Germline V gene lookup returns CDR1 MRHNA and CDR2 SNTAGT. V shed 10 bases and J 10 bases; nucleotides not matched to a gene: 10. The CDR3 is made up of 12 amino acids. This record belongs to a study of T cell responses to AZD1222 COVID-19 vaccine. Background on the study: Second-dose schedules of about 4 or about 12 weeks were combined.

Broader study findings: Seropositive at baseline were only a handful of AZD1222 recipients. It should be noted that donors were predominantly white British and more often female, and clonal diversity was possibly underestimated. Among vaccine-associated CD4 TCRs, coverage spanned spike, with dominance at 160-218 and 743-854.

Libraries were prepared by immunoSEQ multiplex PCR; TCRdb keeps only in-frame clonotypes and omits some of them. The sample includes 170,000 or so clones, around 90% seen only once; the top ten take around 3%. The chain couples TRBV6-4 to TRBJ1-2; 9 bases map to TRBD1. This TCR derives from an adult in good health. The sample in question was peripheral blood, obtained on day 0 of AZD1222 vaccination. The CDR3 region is CATSPGTGTYTF. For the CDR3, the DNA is TGTGCCACCTCGCCCGGGACAGGGACCTACACCTTC.